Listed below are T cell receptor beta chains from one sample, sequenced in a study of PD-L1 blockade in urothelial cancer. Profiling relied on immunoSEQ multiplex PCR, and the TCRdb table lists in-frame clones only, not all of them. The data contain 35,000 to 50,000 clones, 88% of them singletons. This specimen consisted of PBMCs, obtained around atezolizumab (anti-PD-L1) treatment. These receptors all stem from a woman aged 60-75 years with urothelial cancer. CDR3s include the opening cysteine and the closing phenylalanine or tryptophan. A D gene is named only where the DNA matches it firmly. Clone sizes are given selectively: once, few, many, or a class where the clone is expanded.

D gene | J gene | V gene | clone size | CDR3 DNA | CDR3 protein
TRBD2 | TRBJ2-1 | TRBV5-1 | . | TGCGCCAGCAGCTTGTCGAGCGGGGTCGGTGAGCAGTTCTTC | CASSLSSGVGEQFF
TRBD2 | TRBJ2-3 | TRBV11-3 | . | TGTGCCAGCAGCTTGCGGGGGGGCGGCACAGATACGCAGTATTTT | CASSLRGGGTDTQYF
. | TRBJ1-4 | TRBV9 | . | TGTGCCAGCAGCATCCAGGCAACTAATGAAAAACTGTTTTTT | CASSIQATNEKLFF
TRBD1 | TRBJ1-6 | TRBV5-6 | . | TGTGCCAGCAGCTTGGAGGGGACAGGAACATCCTATAATTCACCCCTCCACTTT | CASSLEGTGTSYNSPLHF
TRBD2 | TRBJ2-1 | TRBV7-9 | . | TGTGCCAGCAGCCTCCGAGCACTAGCGGGGAAAAACAATGAGCAGTTCTTC | CASSLRALAGKNNEQFF
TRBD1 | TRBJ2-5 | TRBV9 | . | TGTGCCAGCAGCCCCTGGACAGGGGCTGGAGAGACCCAGTACTTC | CASSPWTGAGETQYF
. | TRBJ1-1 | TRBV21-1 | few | TGTGCCAGCAGCAAAAGGACAGGGCACACTGAAGCTTTCTTT | CASSKRTGHTEAFF
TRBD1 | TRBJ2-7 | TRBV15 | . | TGTGCCACCAGCAGAGCAAAGGGGGCCCAGGTCTACGAGCAGTACTTC | CATSRAKGAQVYEQYF
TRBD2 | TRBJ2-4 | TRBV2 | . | TGTGCCAGCAGAGGACTAGCGGGGGGACCTCTAGACATTCAGTACTTC | CASRGLAGGPLDIQYF
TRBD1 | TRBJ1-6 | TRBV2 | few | TGTGCCAGCAGTGTCCGGGACAGACAGTCACCCCTCCACTTT | CASSVRDRQSPLHF
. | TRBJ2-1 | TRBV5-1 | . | TGCGCCAGCAGGGGGGGGCTAATGACAGGGGCAAGCTCCTACAATGAGCAGTTCTTC | CASRGGLMTGASSYNEQFF
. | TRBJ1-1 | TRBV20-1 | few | TGCAGTGCCGTCGAGGGCGGCTCGTGGTTCTTT | CSAVEGGSWFF
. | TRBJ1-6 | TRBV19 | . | TGTGCCAGTAGTATAGTTCTAACAGGGATACGACCGAATGACCGGGGATCACCCCTCCACTTT | CASSIVLTGIRPNDRGSPLHF
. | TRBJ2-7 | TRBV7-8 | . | TGTGCCAGCAGCTCCATGGCACAGGGAAGGGGCGAGCAGTACTTC | CASSSMAQGRGEQYF
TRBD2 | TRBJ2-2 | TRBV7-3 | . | TGTGCCAGCAGCAGGACTAGGGCGAACACCGGGGAGCTGTTTTTT | CASSRTRANTGELFF
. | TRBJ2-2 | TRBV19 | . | TGTGCCACTGTACAGAAATCGAACACCGGGGAGCTGTTTTTT | CATVQKSNTGELFF
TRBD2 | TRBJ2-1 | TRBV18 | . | TGTGCCAGCTCACCAAGGCGGGAGGCTTACAATGAGCAGTTCTTC | CASSPRREAYNEQFF
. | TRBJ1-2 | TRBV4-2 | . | TGTGCCAGCAGCCAATCAGTCCTCCACAGAGTCTATGGCTACACCTTC | CASSQSVLHRVYGYTF
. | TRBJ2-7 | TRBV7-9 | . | TGTGCCAGCAGCCCGGCCCAGAAGACTAGGGGCTACGAGCAGTACTTC | CASSPAQKTRGYEQYF
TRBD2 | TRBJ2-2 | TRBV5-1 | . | TGCGCCAGCAGCCATCTCGCGGGAGGGCGGCCCGGGGAGCTGTTTTTT | CASSHLAGGRPGELFF
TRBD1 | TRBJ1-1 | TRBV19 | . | TGTGCCAGTAGTCGACAGGGTTCTGAAGCTTTCTTT | CASSRQGSEAFF
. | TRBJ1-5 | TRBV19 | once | TGTGCCAGTAGTATAGTGGACATCCGACAGCCCCAGCATTTT | CASSIVDIRQPQHF
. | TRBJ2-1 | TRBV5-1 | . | TGCGCCAGCAGCCAGGGGTATGACTTCTACAATGAGCAGTTCTTC | CASSQGYDFYNEQFF
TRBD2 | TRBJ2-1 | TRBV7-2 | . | TGTGCCAGCAACAGGGACACGGGAGCGGGGGGGCCTGAGCAGTTCTTC | CASNRDTGAGGPEQFF
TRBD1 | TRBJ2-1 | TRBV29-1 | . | TGCAGCGGTCGCCGGGACAGAGAGAACAATGAGCAGTTCTTC | CSGRRDRENNEQFF
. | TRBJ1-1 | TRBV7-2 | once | TGTGCCAGCAGGACGGATCGGGGCACTGAAGCTTTCTTT | CASRTDRGTEAFF
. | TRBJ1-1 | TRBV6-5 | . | TGTGCCAGCAGTTACTCGGCCGTACGGAACACTGAAGCTTTCTTT | CASSYSAVRNTEAFF
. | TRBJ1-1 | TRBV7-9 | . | TGTGCCAGCAGCACTGAAGGGTACGCGGGGAGCACTGAAGCTTTCTTT | CASSTEGYAGSTEAFF
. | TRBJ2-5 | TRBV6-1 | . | TGTGCCAGTCGGTCTCTAACGGAGACCCAGTACTTC | CASRSLTETQYF
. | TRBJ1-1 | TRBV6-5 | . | TGTGCCAGCCGAGGGATACGGACGGAAGTCGAAGCTTTCTTT | CASRGIRTEVEAFF
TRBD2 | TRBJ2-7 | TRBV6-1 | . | TGTGCCAGCAGTGATCCGCCCCTAGCGGGATTCAAGTACTTC | CASSDPPLAGFKYF
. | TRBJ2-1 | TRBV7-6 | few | TGTGCCAGCAGCCCAGGGGTAACGGTGGACAATGAGCAGTTCTTC | CASSPGVTVDNEQFF
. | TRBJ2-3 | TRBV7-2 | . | TGTGCCAGCAGCTTACCAGTCCCGGATACGCAGTATTTT | CASSLPVPDTQYF
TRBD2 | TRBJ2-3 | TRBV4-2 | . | TGTGCCAGCAGCCAAGAGGGGGCGGGGGGCAGAGATACGCAGTATTTT | CASSQEGAGGRDTQYF
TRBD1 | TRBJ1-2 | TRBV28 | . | TGTGCCAGCAGCCCGACAGGGCTTTCCTATGGCTACACCTTC | CASSPTGLSYGYTF
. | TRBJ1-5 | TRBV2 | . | TGTGCCAGCAGTGGAGAGATGGGCAATCAGCCCCAGCATTTT | CASSGEMGNQPQHF
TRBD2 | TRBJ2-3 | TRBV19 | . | TGTGCCAGTAGTATATCGAGCGGGAGGGTGAGCACAGATACGCAGTATTTT | CASSISSGRVSTDTQYF
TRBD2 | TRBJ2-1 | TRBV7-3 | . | TGTGCCAGCAGCTCACGGGGGGGGACAACTCAAGCCAGCTCCTACAATGAGCAGTTCTTC | CASSSRGGTTQASSYNEQFF
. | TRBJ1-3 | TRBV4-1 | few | TGCGCCAGCAGCTACATGGCGGGGGCGCGAGGAAACACCATATATTTT | CASSYMAGARGNTIYF
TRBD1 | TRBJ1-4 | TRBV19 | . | TGTGCCAGTAGTATAGCCAAAGCAGGGGGAGATGAAAAACTGTTTTTT | CASSIAKAGGDEKLFF
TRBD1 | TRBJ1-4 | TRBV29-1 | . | TGCAGCGTTGGGGGACAGGGGAATGAAAAACTGTTTTTT | CSVGGQGNEKLFF
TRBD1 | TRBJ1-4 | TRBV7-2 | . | TGTGCCAGCAGCCTGGACAGGGATGAAAAACTGTTTTTT | CASSLDRDEKLFF
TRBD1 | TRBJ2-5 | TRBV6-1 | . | TGTGCCAGCAGTGACCTTGGACAGGGGGGACAAGAGACCCAGTACTTC | CASSDLGQGGQETQYF
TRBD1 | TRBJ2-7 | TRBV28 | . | TGTGCCAGCAGGAGGGGACAGTCCTACGAGCAGTACTTC | CASRRGQSYEQYF
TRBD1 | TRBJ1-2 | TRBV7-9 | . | TGTGCCAGCAGCTTAGGACAGGGGGGCTATGGCTACACCTTC | CASSLGQGGYGYTF
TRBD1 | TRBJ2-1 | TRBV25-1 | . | TGTGCCAGCAGTGACTTGGGTAGACAGGGCGATGAGCAGTTCTTC | CASSDLGRQGDEQFF
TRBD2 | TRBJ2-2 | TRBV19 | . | TGTGCCAGTAGTATAGGAAGAAACGGACTAGCGGATAACACCGGGGAGCTGTTTTTT | CASSIGRNGLADNTGELFF
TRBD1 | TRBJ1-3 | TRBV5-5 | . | TGTGCCAGCAGTGGACAGGGGGTCGACACCATATATTTT | CASSGQGVDTIYF
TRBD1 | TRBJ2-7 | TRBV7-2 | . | TGTGCCAGCAGCTCCCCTCAAGGGACAGGGGGCTACGAGCAGTACTTC | CASSSPQGTGGYEQYF
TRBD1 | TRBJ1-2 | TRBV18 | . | TGTGCCAGCTCACCACGTCTCGGGACAGAGCTCACTAACTATGGCTACACCTTC | CASSPRLGTELTNYGYTF